This T cell receptor (beta chain) was profiled in a study of blood T cell repertoires in COVID-19. About the research overall: Spain, Italy and the United States supplied samples that represented acute and convalescent COVID-19. PBMCs, B-cell-depleted T cells, or T cells were the source of the cDNA or gDNA that made up the material.

The CDR3 runs 13 residues. V was trimmed by 4 bases and J by 5 bases, leaving 11 bases between them. Germline V gives CDR1 MNHEY, CDR2 SVGAGI. Methods used by the authors: Reference gene primer amplification gave nucleated cell count estimates. Data came from immunoSEQ multiplex PCR; TCRdb stores just in-frame clones and leaves some out. V and J calls and clone size come straight from that table; D and trimming were deduced from the DNA. The sample records tens of thousands of clones, more than 60% being singletons. The rearrangement links TRBV6-5 to TRBJ2-5; TRBD1 might be the D (5 bases). Sequenced sample: peripheral blood. The TCR sequence derives from a human donor in a cohort sampled during active COVID-19. The CDR3 reads CASSWAGWETQYF. For the CDR3, the DNA is TGTGCCAGCAGTTGGGCAGGGTGGGAGACCCAGTACTTC.